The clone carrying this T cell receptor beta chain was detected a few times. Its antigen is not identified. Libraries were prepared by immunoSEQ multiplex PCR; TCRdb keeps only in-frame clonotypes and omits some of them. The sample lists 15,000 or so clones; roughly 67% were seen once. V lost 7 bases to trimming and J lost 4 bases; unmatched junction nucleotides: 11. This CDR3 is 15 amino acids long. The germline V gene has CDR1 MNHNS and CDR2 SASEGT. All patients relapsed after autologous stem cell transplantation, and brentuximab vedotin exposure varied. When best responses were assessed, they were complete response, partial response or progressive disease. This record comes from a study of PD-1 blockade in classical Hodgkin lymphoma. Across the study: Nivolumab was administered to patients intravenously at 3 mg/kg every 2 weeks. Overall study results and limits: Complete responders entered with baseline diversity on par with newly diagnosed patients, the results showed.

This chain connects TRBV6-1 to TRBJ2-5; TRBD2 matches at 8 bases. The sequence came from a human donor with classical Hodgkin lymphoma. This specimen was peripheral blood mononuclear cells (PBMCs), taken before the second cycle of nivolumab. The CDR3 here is CASTDAGGRTETQYF. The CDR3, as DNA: TGTGCCAGCACTGATGCGGGAGGACGGACAGAGACCCAGTACTTC.